Listed here are 8 T cell receptor beta chains from one sample, sequenced in a study of shared clonotypes between healthy human individuals. Some clones are missing from TCRdb's copy, which holds only in-frame ones; the method was immunoSEQ multiplex PCR. Of about 2.3 million clones in the sample, 80% to 95% were seen once. The sample taken for sequencing was naive CD4+ T cells from PBMCs. Subset of the sample: CD45RA+ positively selected. The receptors derive from a man younger than 35 in good health. Some clones in this sample may be carry-over from other donors' samples.

The rearrangement joins TRBV4-1 to TRBJ2-7, with 9 bases lining up with TRBD1. In germline, CDR1 is MGHRA, CDR2 YSYEKL. Trimming took 4 bases from V and 5 from J; bases not matched to a gene: 12. There are 16 residues in the CDR3. CDR3 loop: CASSPGGNRGRNEQYF. Here the CDR3 DNA reads TGCGCCAGCAGCCCTGGGGGAAACAGGGGGCGGAACGAGCAGTACTTC.

The chain employs TRBV27 and TRBJ2-1, with 13 nucleotides matching TRBD2. Looked up from germline, CDR1 is MNHEY and CDR2 is SMNVEV (reference sequence). There are 18 residues in the CDR3. V lost 6 bases, J lost 0 bases, and 8 bases stayed unmatched. The CDR3 region has the DNA TGTGCCAGCAGCGGCGGGACTAGCGGGAATCCCTCCTACAATGAGCAGTTCTTC. It yields the protein CASSGGTSGNPSYNEQFF.

The chain joins TRBV19 to TRBJ1-1; D is uncertain. Trimming stripped 5 bases from V and 1 base from J, with 5 bases between. The CDR3 is made up of 12 amino acids. Germline V gives CDR1 LNHDA, CDR2 SQIVND (reference sequence). The CDR3 nucleotides read TGTGCCAGTAGTTACAGGAACACTGAAGCTTTCTTT. Translated: CASSYRNTEAFF.

The chain combines TRBV5-5 with TRBJ2-1, with D possibly TRBD1 on 6 matching bases. Looked up from germline, CDR1 is SGHKS and CDR2 is YYEKEE (reference sequence). Trimming left V 5 bases short and J 8 bases short, with 11 bases between. The CDR3 is made up of 12 amino acids. CDR3 amino acids: CASRPTGHEQFF. CDR3 sequence (DNA): TGTGCCAGCAGACCGACAGGCCATGAGCAGTTCTTC.

The J gene is TRBJ1-1, the V gene TRBV4-1; D uncertain. The V end lost 0 bases, the J end lost 3 bases, and 11 bases lay between the germline ends. CDR1 MGHRA and CDR2 YSYEKL come from the germline V gene. There are 15 residues in the CDR3. This CDR3 reads CASSQDTNWDTEAFF. CDR3 DNA sequence: TGCGCCAGCAGCCAAGACACCAATTGGGACACTGAAGCTTTCTTT.

This sequence joins TRBV28 and TRBJ1-2; D not certain. CDR3 length: 13 residues. The germline V gene encodes CDR1 MDHEN and CDR2 SYDVKM. Trimming removed 3 bases at V and 2 bases at J, with 7 bases between. The CDR3 reads CASSLNQNYGYTF. For the CDR3, the DNA is TGTGCCAGCAGTTTGAACCAGAACTATGGCTACACCTTC.

The rearrangement links TRBV18 to TRBJ2-7, with 10 bases identical to TRBD1. Trimming cost V 6 bases and J 9 bases; bases outside gene matches: 8. The CDR3 runs 13 residues. The V gene's germline CDR1 is KGHSH and CDR2 LQKENI. The CDR3 here is CASSTGQGNGQYF. CDR3 bases: TGTGCCAGCTCGACGGGACAGGGGAATGGGCAGTACTTC.

V is TRBV11-1 and J is TRBJ1-1; D unclear. CDR1 is SGHAT and CDR2 is FQDESV in the germline V gene (reference sequence). V was clipped by 5 bases and J by 7 bases, with 14 bases between them. This CDR3 is 13 amino acids long. The CDR3 is CASSHDWEFEAFF. The CDR3 nucleotides read TGTGCCAGCAGCCATGACTGGGAATTTGAAGCTTTCTTT.